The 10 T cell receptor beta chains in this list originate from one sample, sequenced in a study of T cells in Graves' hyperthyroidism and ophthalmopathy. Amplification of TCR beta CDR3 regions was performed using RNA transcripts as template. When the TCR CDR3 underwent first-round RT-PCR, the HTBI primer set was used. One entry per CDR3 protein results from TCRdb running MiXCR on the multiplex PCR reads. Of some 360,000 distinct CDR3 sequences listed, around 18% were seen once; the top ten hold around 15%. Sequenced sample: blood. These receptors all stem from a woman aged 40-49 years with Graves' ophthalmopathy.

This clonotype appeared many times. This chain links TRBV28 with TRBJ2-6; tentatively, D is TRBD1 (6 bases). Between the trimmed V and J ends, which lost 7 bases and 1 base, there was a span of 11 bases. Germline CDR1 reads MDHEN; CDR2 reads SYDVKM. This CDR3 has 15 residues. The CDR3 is CASTSRGSGANVLTF. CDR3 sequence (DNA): TGTGCCAGCACTTCCAGGGGATCTGGGGCCAACGTCCTGACTTTC.

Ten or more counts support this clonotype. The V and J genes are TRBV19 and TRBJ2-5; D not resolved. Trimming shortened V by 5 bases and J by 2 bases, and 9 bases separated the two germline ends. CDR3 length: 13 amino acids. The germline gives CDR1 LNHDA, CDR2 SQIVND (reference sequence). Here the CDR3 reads CASSEKQQETQYF. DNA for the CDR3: TGTGCCAGTAGTGAAAAACAGCAAGAGACCCAGTACTTC.

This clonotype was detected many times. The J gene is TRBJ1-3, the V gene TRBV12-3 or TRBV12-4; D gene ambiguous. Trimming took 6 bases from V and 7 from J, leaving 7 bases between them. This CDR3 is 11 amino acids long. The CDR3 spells CASRSHNTIYF. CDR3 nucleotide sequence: TGTGCCAGCAGATCCCACAACACCATATATTTT.

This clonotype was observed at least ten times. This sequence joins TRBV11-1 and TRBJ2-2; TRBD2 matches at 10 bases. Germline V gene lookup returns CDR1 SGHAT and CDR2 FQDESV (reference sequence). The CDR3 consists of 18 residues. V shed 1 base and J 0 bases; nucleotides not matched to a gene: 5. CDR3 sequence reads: CASSLGASGSANTGELFF. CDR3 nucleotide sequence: TGTGCCAGCAGCTTAGGCGCTAGCGGGAGTGCGAACACCGGGGAGCTGTTTTTT.

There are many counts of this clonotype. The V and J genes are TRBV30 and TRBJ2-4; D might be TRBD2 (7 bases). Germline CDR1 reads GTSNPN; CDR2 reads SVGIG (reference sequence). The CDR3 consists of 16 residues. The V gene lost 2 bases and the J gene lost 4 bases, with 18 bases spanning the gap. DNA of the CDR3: TGTGCCTGGAGTCAAGTGTCTAGCGGACAGAAAAACATTCAGTACTTC. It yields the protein CAWSQVSSGQKNIQYF.

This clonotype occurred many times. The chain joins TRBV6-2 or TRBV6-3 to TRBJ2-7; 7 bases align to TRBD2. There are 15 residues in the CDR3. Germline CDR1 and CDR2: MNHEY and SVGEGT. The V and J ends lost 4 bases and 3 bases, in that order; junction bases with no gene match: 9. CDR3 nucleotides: TGTGCCAGCAGTTTCCTCCCGGGGAGGGGCTACGAGCAGTACTTC. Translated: CASSFLPGRGYEQYF.

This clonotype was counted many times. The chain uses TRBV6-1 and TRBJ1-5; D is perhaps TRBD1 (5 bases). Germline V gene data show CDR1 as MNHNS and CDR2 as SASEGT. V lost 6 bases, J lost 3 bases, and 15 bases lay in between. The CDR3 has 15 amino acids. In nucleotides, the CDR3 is TGTGCCAGCAGGAAAGGGACCGGACCCAATCAGCCCCAGCATTTT. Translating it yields CASRKGTGPNQPQHF.

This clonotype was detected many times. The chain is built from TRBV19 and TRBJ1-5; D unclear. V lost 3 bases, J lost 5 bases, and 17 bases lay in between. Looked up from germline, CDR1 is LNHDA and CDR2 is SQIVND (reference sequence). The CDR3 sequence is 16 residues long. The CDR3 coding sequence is TGTGCCAGTAGTATTCTCCGGAAAGGGAGCGATCAGCCCCAGCATTTT. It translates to CASSILRKGSDQPQHF.

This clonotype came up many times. The CDR3 DNA reads as TGTGCCAGCAGCTTGGAACTACGTTCCCTCCACTTT. It translates to CASSLELRSLHF. V is TRBV5-5 and J is TRBJ1-6; D unresolved. The germline V and J ends were trimmed by 0 bases and 14 bases, with 9 bases remaining between them. The germline CDR1 and CDR2 sequences are SGHKS and YYEKEE (reference sequence). This CDR3 spans 12 amino acids.

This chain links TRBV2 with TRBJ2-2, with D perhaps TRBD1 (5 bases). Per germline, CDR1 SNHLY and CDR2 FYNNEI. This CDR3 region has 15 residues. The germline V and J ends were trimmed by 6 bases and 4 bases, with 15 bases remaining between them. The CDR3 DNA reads TGTGCCAGCAGAGCTAGGGGCACGGGCACCGGGGAGCTGTTTTTT. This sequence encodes CASRARGTGTGELFF.